These 30 T cell receptor beta chains were sequenced from one sample in a study of T cells in Graves' hyperthyroidism and ophthalmopathy (dated by TCRdb to between 2019 and 2020). Receptors were amplified or captured by multiplex PCR. Sequenced using an Illumina HiSeq 2000. Amplification of TCR beta CDR3 regions was carried out from RNA transcripts. A first-round RT-PCR of the TCR CDR3 used the HTBI primer set with the Qiagen OneStep RT-PCR kit. TCRdb's own reprocessing of the public reads used fastp at Q25 and MiXCR and kept productive beta chains. All rows with the same CDR3 protein become a single entry with the most common DNA and genes. Here the sample has hundreds of thousands of distinct CDR3 sequences; around 19% occur a single time. 15% to 20% of the sample belongs to the ten largest clones. Material: blood. Every receptor here comes from a woman between 45 and 65 years old with Graves' hyperthyroidism that later progressed to Graves' ophthalmopathy.

This clonotype has a handful of counts. This chain uses TRBV5-1 with TRBJ1-4, with D uncertain. Trimming took off 5 bases at V and 4 bases at J, with 12 bases between the two ends. Germline values: CDR1 SGHRS, CDR2 YFSETQ. The CDR3 loop spans 14 amino acids. In DNA, the CDR3 is TGCGCCAGCAGATCAGGACCGCATAATGAAAAACTGTTTTTT. This gives the protein CASRSGPHNEKLFF.

This clonotype showed up just a few times. The chain's CDR3 is CSVGLDYEQYF. CDR3 in DNA: TGCAGTGTTGGTTTGGATTACGAGCAGTACTTC. The V call is TRBV20-1, the J call TRBJ2-7; unclear D gene. This CDR3 is 11 amino acids long. CDR1 is DFQATT, CDR2 SNEGSKA, per germline (reference sequence). The germline V and J ends were trimmed by 7 bases and 4 bases, with 11 bases remaining between them.

This clonotype was seen at least ten times. The V and J genes are TRBV2 and TRBJ1-1; no firm D call. Germline assignment: CDR1 SNHLY and CDR2 FYNNEI. This CDR3 spans 15 amino acids. With 2 bases removed from V and 3 bases from J, the gap between germline ends came to 13 bases. This CDR3 reads CASSELRPGDTEAFF. Here the CDR3 DNA reads TGTGCCAGCAGTGAACTTAGACCCGGGGACACTGAAGCTTTCTTT.

Comments on this clonotype: One junction end disagrees with the germline gene, perhaps due to a read error. The chain couples TRBV6-2 or TRBV6-3 to TRBJ1-5; 7 bases are shared with TRBD1. Germline V gene sequence: CDR1 MNHEY, CDR2 SVGEGT. This CDR3 spans 17 amino acids. DNA for the CDR3: TGTGCCAGCAGTGGTGTAAACAGGGTAGGGGGCAATCAGCCCCGGCATTTT. Its translation is CASSGVNRVGGNQPRHF.

This rearrangement joins TRBV4-1 to TRBJ2-4, with 8 bases fitting TRBD2. This CDR3 has 18 amino acids. Trimming took 4 bases from V and 0 from J; bases not matched to a gene: 11. The germline CDR1 and CDR2 sequences are MGHRA and YSYEKL. CDR3 sequence reads: CASSLLSGGTIAKNIQYF. The CDR3 DNA follows: TGCGCCAGCAGCCTTCTAAGCGGGGGAACGATAGCCAAAAACATTCAGTACTTC.

V gene TRBV19 combines with J gene TRBJ1-1; no clear D gene. The V gene's germline CDR1 is LNHDA and CDR2 SQIVND (reference sequence). The CDR3 consists of 13 residues. V dropped 4 bases and J dropped 6 bases, with 12 bases sitting between them. This CDR3 reads CASSTTRISEAFF. The CDR3 DNA sequence: TGTGCCAGTAGTACAACTAGAATCTCTGAAGCTTTCTTT.

This clonotype was observed a handful of times. The chain carries TRBV5-1 and TRBJ2-2, with D perhaps TRBD1 (6 bases). The ends were cut back, 6 bases at V and 6 bases at J, with 9 bases in the middle. The CDR3 has 12 amino acids. The germline V gene has CDR1 SGHRS and CDR2 YFSETQ. The CDR3 DNA is TGCGCCAGCAAGGGGGACCCCGGGGAGCTGTTTTTT. Protein sequence: CASKGDPGELFF. Using reference TRBV5-1 and TRBJ2-2 for the parts outside the CDR3, the full variable domain is KAGVTQTPRYLIKTRGQQVTLSCSPISGHRSVSWYQQTPGQGLQFLFEYFSETQRNKGNFPGRFSGRQFSNSRSEMNVSTLELGDSALYLCASKGDPGELFFGEGSRLTVL.

The chain has TRBV6-1 and TRBJ2-7, with 12 nucleotides matching TRBD2. With V trimmed by 5 bases and J by 6 bases, 11 bases remained unmatched. From germline, CDR1 is MNHNS and CDR2 SASEGT. The CDR3 totals 16 residues. CDR3 DNA: TGTGCCAGCAGTCGTCGGCTAGCGGGGGGGAGAGGCGAGCAGTACTTC. The encoded protein is CASSRRLAGGRGEQYF.

The chain is built from TRBV7-9 and TRBJ2-7; D not certain. Germline lookup yields CDR1 SEHNR and CDR2 FQNEAQ (reference sequence). The CDR3 runs 12 residues. V lost 3 bases and J 3 bases, leaving 6 bases between the germline ends. CDR3 in DNA: TGTGCCAGCAGCTTGGCGAACTACGAGCAGTACTTC. Translating it yields CASSLANYEQYF. The whole variable domain, remainder taken from reference TRBV7-9 and TRBJ2-7, is DTGVSQNPRHKITKRGQNVTFRCDPISEHNRLYWYRQTLGQGPEFLTYFQNEAQLEKSRLLSDRFSAERPKGSFSTLEIQRTEQGDSAMYLCASSLANYEQYFGPGTRLTVT.

The chain joins TRBV5-1 to TRBJ2-3, with TRBD2 identical over 10 bases. Germline V gene sequence: CDR1 SGHRS, CDR2 YFSETQ. There are 14 residues in the CDR3. The J segment lost 5 bases and the V segment lost 5 bases, leaving 5 bases of the junction unmatched. CDR3 protein: CASRPLAGEDTQYF. The CDR3, as DNA: TGCGCCAGCAGGCCTCTAGCGGGGGAAGATACGCAGTATTTT.

This clonotype has a count of ten or more. The genes are TRBV11-2 and TRBJ2-7; D is uncertain. V was pared by 1 base and J by 3 bases, with 13 bases between. The length of the CDR3 is 15 residues. Germline V gene sequence: CDR1 SGHAT, CDR2 FQNNGV. The CDR3 is CASSLAWVSSYEQYF. The DNA of the CDR3 is TGTGCCAGCAGCTTAGCGTGGGTTAGCAGCTACGAGCAGTACTTC.

This clonotype has more than one count but fewer than ten. The chain recombines TRBV6-1 with TRBJ2-3; D uncertain. The CDR3 extends over 13 amino acids. The germline V gene has CDR1 MNHNS and CDR2 SASEGT. V gave up 3 bases and J gave up 2 bases, with 6 bases separating them. The CDR3 region is CASSERFTDTQYF. CDR3 DNA: TGTGCCAGCAGTGAGCGTTTCACAGATACGCAGTATTTT.

J is TRBJ1-5 and V is TRBV3-1; 8 bases align to TRBD1. Germline CDR1 reads LGHDT; CDR2 reads YNNKEL (reference sequence). With V trimmed by 4 bases and J by 3 bases, 11 bases remained unmatched. The length of the CDR3 is 17 residues. This CDR3 is CASSPFGTGGTNQPQHF. In nucleotides, the CDR3 is TGTGCCAGCAGCCCCTTTGGGACAGGAGGCACCAATCAGCCCCAGCATTTT. The complete variable domain, with remaining parts taken from reference TRBV3-1 and TRBJ1-5, reads DTAVSQTPKYLVTQMGNDKSIKCEQNLGHDTMYWYKQDSKKFLKIMFSYNNKELIINETVPNRFSPKSPDKAHLNLHINSLELGDSAVYFCASSPFGTGGTNQPQHFGDGTRLSIL.

This clonotype was detected ten times or more. V and J are TRBV5-1 and TRBJ1-1; 7 bases match TRBD1. The CDR3 sequence is 14 residues long. Germline V gene lookup returns CDR1 SGHRS and CDR2 YFSETQ. Trimming cost V 5 bases and J 3 bases; bases outside gene matches: 7. Here the CDR3 reads CASRPTGSYTEAFF. The CDR3 DNA follows: TGCGCCAGCAGACCGACAGGGTCTTACACTGAAGCTTTCTTT.

This clonotype was observed a few times. The rearrangement links TRBV24-1 to TRBJ2-1; TRBD1 or TRBD2 may be the D gene (6 bases each). In germline, CDR1 is KGHDR, CDR2 SFDVKD. The CDR3 loop spans 14 amino acids. Trimming took 9 bases from V and 4 from J, leaving 15 bases between them. The CDR3 reads CATARGDLYNEQFF. DNA of the CDR3: TGTGCCACCGCGAGGGGGGACCTTTACAATGAGCAGTTCTTC.

This clonotype has a handful of counts. CDR3 sequence (DNA): TGTGCCAGCAGTTTTCTTGACGGGGCCGAGCAGTACTTC. It specifies CASSFLDGAEQYF. The V and J genes are TRBV27 and TRBJ2-7; D might be TRBD1 or TRBD2, each matching 5 bases. The CDR3 is made up of 13 amino acids. Germline CDR1 reads MNHEY; CDR2 reads SMNVEV (reference sequence). The V end was cut by 3 bases, the J end by 6 bases, with 12 bases between.

This clonotype was seen more than once but under ten times. This sequence joins TRBV6-1 and TRBJ1-6; D is perhaps TRBD1 (6 bases). The CDR3 is 15 residues long. The V end lost 0 bases, the J end lost 14 bases, and 17 bases lay between the germline ends. From germline, CDR1 is MNHNS and CDR2 SASEGT. The CDR3, as DNA: TGTGCCAGCAGTGAAGCGCTCGACAGGTCCCTCACCCTCCACTTT. Amino acid sequence: CASSEALDRSLTLHF.

The table lists this clonotype with many counts. The rearrangement joins TRBV3-1 to TRBJ2-2, with unresolved D. The CDR3 is 13 amino acids. Trimming removed 3 bases at V and 2 bases at J, with 4 bases between. Germline loops: CDR1 LGHDT, CDR2 YNNKEL (reference sequence). Here the CDR3 DNA reads TGTGCCAGCAGCCAGGTTAACACCGGGGAGCTGTTTTTT. This codes for CASSQVNTGELFF.

This chain joins TRBV7-4 and TRBJ1-4; 9 bases agree with TRBD1. V shed 4 bases, J shed 7 bases, and the junction held 7 bases outside the gene matches. CDR1 and CDR2 (germline): SGHVT, SQSDAQ. This CDR3 has 15 residues. CDR3 residues: CASSYTGGSGEKLFF. The CDR3 DNA reads TGTGCCAGCAGCTACACAGGGGGCAGCGGTGAAAAACTGTTTTTT.

This clonotype has more than one count but fewer than ten. The rearrangement uses TRBV3-1 and TRBJ2-1, with D perhaps TRBD1 or TRBD2 (7 bases each). The germline CDR1 and CDR2 sequences are LGHDT and YNNKEL (reference sequence). This CDR3 spans 16 amino acids. The germline V and J ends were trimmed by 4 bases and 0 bases, with 13 bases remaining between them. The CDR3 DNA follows: TGTGCCAGCAGCCCGATCAGGGGGGGCTCCTACAATGAGCAGTTCTTC. Protein: CASSPIRGGSYNEQFF.

This clonotype has just a few counts. The chain couples TRBV6-9 to TRBJ2-2; TRBD2 agrees at 12 bases. This CDR3 has 17 amino acids. CDR1 MNHGY and CDR2 SVAAGI come from the germline V gene. V was clipped by 4 bases and J by 3 bases; unmatched bases: 6. The CDR3 protein is CASSSSSGGADTGELFF. In DNA, the CDR3 is TGTGCCAGCAGTTCGTCTAGCGGGGGGGCCGACACCGGGGAGCTGTTTTTT.

Ten or more counts support this clonotype. V is TRBV18 and J is TRBJ1-2; 7 bases line up with TRBD1. The CDR3 runs to 14 residues. Trimming removed 3 bases from V and 6 bases from J; junction bases left unmatched: 7. Germline V lookup: CDR1 KGHSH, CDR2 LQKENI. The CDR3 DNA is TGTGCCAGCTCACCCAACAGGGGTGAAGATGGCTACACCTTC. It specifies CASSPNRGEDGYTF.

This clonotype appeared many times. The chain recombines TRBV30 with TRBJ2-2; D ambiguous. Trimming removed 4 bases at V and 1 base at J, with 10 bases between. Germline-derived CDR1 and CDR2 are GTSNPN and SVGIG (reference sequence). The CDR3 has 14 residues. The CDR3 region is CAWTRTLNTGELFF. In DNA form, the CDR3 reads TGTGCCTGGACCAGGACGCTGAACACCGGGGAGCTGTTTTTT. Full variable domain (outside the CDR3, taken from reference TRBV30 and TRBJ2-2): SQTIHQWPATLVQPVGSPLSLECTVEGTSNPNLYWYRQAAGRGLQLLFYSVGIGQISSEVPQNLSASRPQDRQFILSSKKLLLSDSGFYLCAWTRTLNTGELFFGEGSRLTVL.

This clonotype was seen repeatedly, ten times or more. The V and J genes are TRBV5-1 and TRBJ2-2; D is undetermined. Trimming pared 3 bases from V and 7 bases from J, leaving 13 bases between. The CDR3 has 14 amino acids. The V gene's germline CDR1 is SGHRS and CDR2 YFSETQ. The CDR3 DNA reads TGCGCCAGCAGCTCAAGGCCTTATGGCGGGGAGCTGTTTTTT. Protein sequence: CASSSRPYGGELFF.

The rearrangement links TRBV10-3 to TRBJ2-1; 10 bases line up with TRBD2. The germline gives CDR1 ENHRY, CDR2 SYGVKD. CDR3 length equals 14 residues. V shed 8 bases, J shed 8 bases, and the junction held 9 bases outside the gene matches. The CDR3 DNA is TGTGCCATCTCAAACCTAGCGGGGGATTATGAGCAGTTCTTC. Translation gives CAISNLAGDYEQFF.

The gene calls are TRBV7-9 and TRBJ2-1, with TRBD2 matching 11 bases. The CDR3 loop spans 17 amino acids. Unmatched junction bases numbered 5, after V lost 4 bases and J lost 0 bases. CDR1 is SEHNR and CDR2 is FQNEAQ in the germline V gene (reference sequence). CDR3 amino acids: CASSSTSGVSSYNEQFF. CDR3 coding DNA: TGTGCCAGCAGCTCGACTAGCGGGGTAAGCTCCTACAATGAGCAGTTCTTC.

This clonotype was counted ten times or more. This chain connects TRBV30 to TRBJ1-6; no clear D. Germline V gene data show CDR1 as GTSNPN and CDR2 as SVGIG (reference sequence). V was shortened by 1 base and J by 6 bases, with 7 bases between the two germline ends. There are 13 residues in the CDR3. CDR3 amino acids: CAWSGAGNSPLHF. The CDR3 DNA sequence: TGTGCCTGGAGTGGGGCCGGTAATTCACCCCTCCACTTT.

Ten or more counts support this clonotype. This chain joins TRBV18 and TRBJ2-1, with D hard to call. From germline, CDR1 is KGHSH and CDR2 LQKENI. Trimming shortened V by 3 bases and J by 4 bases, and 10 bases separated the two germline ends. The CDR3 contains 14 residues. The CDR3 DNA is TGTGCCAGCTCACCGGGCAGCTTATACAATGAGCAGTTCTTC. As protein: CASSPGSLYNEQFF.

This clonotype was observed once. The gene calls are TRBV3-1 and TRBJ2-1, with D maybe TRBD1 (7 bases). The V gene's germline CDR1 is LGHDT and CDR2 YNNKEL (reference sequence). With 4 bases removed from V and 14 bases from J, the gap between germline ends came to 24 bases. CDR3 length: 15 residues. CDR3 sequence (DNA): TGTGCCAGCAGCCCCTCCGGGACCCCAGGGGGGCTGGAGTTCTTC. Its protein product is CASSPSGTPGGLEFF.

This chain links TRBV6-2 or TRBV6-3 with TRBJ1-6, with D perhaps matching TRBD1 (6 bases). CDR1 is MNHEY and CDR2 is SVGEGT in the germline V gene. The CDR3 extends over 13 amino acids. V lost 6 bases and J lost 11, with 14 bases in between. CDR3 DNA sequence: TGTGCCAGCAGCAGGACAGCGAATCCACCCCTCCACTTT. It encodes CASSRTANPPLHF.